Included here is one T cell receptor (beta chain) sequence, with context. Antigen: not known. These data are taken from a study of T-cell memory formation after mild COVID-19. Whole-study results and caveats: CD4+ contracting clones were found mainly in CM and EM, and CD8+ ones in EMRA. Day 15 to 85 contractors were CD4/CD8 balanced; later expanders leaned CD4+.

Each CDR3 protein gets one entry after TCRdb re-called the 5' RACE reads with MiXCR. The repertoire holds roughly 610,000 distinct CDR3 sequences, with approximately 15% as singletons. V lost 4 bases and J lost 1; bases outside the gene matches: 5. Germline loops: CDR1 SGHNT, CDR2 YYREEE (reference sequence). This CDR3 has 16 residues. V usage is TRBV5-4 and J usage is TRBJ2-5, with 12 positions matching TRBD2. The receptor was isolated from an adult woman who had mild COVID-19 (a few samples of this study predate the infection). Cell type and time point are not known. Sample: PBMCs or a T cell subset sorted from them (not recorded which). This CDR3 reads CASSRLAGAIQETQYF. The CDR3 coding sequence is TGTGCCAGCAGCCGACTAGCGGGGGCCATCCAAGAGACCCAGTACTTC.